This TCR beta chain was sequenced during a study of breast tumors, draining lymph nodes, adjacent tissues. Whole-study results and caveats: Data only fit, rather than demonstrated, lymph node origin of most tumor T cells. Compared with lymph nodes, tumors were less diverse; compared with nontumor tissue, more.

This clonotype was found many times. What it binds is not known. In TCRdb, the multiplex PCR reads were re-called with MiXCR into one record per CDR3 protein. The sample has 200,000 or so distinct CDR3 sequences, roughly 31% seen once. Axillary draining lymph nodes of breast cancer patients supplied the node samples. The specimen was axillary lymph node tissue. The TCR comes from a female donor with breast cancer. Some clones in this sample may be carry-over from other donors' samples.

The CDR3 loop reads CASSPRWRREETQYF. CDR3 bases: TGTGCCAGCAGCCCTCGGTGGAGGAGGGAAGAGACCCAGTACTTC. The gene calls are TRBV6-2 or TRBV6-3 and TRBJ2-5, with D perhaps TRBD2 (6 bases). This CDR3 region has 15 residues. CDR1 is MNHEY, CDR2 SVGEGT, per germline. V was clipped by 6 bases and J by 3 bases, with 17 bases between them.